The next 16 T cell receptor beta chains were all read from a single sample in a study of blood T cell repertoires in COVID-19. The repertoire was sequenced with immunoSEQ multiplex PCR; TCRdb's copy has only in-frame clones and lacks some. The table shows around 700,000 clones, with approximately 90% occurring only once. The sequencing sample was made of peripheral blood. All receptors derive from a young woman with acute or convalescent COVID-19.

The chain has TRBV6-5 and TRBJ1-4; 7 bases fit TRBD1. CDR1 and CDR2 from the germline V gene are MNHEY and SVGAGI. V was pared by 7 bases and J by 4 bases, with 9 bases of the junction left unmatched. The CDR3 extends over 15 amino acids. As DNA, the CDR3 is TGTGCCAGCAAAATAACCGGGACAGTTAATGAAAAACTGTTTTTT. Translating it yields CASKITGTVNEKLFF.

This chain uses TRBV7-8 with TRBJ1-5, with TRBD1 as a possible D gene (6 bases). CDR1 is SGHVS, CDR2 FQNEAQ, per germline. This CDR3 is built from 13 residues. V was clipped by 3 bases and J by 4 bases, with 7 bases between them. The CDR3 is CASSLGQNQPQHF. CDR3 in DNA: TGTGCCAGCAGCTTGGGACAAAATCAGCCCCAGCATTTT.

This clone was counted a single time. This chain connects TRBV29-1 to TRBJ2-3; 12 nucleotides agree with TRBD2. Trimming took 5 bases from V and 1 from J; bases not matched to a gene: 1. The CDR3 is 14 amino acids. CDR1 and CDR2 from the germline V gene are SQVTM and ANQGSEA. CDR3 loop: CSVRLAGGTDTQYF. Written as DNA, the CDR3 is TGCAGCGTTCGACTAGCGGGGGGCACAGATACGCAGTATTTT.

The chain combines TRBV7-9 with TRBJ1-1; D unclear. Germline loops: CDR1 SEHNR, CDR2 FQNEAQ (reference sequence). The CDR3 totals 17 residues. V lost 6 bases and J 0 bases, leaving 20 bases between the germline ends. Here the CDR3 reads CASSFPGGIKVNTEAFF. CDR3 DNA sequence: TGTGCCAGCAGTTTTCCCGGAGGCATAAAGGTGAACACTGAAGCTTTCTTT.

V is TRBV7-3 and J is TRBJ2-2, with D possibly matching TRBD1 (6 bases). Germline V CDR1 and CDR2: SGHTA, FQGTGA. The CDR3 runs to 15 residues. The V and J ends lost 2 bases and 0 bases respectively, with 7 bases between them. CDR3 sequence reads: CASSLGTPNTGELFF. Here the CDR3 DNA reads TGTGCCAGCAGCTTAGGGACACCGAACACCGGGGAGCTGTTTTTT. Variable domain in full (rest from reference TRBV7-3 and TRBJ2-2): GAGVSQTPSNKVTEKGKYVELRCDPISGHTALYWYRQSLGQGPEFLIYFQGTGAADDSGLPNDRFFAVRPEGSVSTLKIQRTERGDSAVYLCASSLGTPNTGELFFGEGSRLTVL.

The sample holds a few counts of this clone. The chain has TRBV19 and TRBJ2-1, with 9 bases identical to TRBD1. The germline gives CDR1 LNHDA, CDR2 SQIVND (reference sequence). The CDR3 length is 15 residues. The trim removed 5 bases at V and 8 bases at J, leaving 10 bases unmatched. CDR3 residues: CASSPPGTGLDEQFF. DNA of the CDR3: TGTGCCAGTAGTCCCCCCGGGACAGGGCTCGATGAGCAGTTCTTC.

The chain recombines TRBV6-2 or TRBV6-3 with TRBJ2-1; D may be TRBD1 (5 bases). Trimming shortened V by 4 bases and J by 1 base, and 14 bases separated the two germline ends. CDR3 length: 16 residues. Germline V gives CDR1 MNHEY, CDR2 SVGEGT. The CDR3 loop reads CASSWGATDSYNEQFF. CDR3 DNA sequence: TGTGCCAGCAGTTGGGGCGCGACAGATTCCTACAATGAGCAGTTCTTC.

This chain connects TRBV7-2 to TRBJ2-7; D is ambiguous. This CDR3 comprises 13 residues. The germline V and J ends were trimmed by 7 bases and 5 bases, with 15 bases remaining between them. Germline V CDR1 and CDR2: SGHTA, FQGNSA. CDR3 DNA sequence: TGTGCCAGCACCCTATTTCCCGAGGACGAGCAGTACTTC. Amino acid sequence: CASTLFPEDEQYF.

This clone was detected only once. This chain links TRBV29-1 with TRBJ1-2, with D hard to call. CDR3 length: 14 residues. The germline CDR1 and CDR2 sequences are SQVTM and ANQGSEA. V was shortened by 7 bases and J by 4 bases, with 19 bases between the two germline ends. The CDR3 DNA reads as TGCAGCGCTCCCCAGGCTGGGTTGAGCTATGGCTACACCTTC. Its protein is CSAPQAGLSYGYTF.

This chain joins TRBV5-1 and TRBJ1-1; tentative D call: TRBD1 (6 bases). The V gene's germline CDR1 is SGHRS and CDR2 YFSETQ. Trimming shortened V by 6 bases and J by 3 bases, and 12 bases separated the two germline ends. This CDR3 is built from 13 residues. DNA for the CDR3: TGCGCCAGCATCGCGGACAGCCACACTGAAGCTTTCTTT. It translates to CASIADSHTEAFF. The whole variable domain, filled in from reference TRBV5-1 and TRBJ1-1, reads KAGVTQTPRYLIKTRGQQVTLSCSPISGHRSVSWYQQTPGQGLQFLFEYFSETQRNKGNFPGRFSGRQFSNSRSEMNVSTLELGDSALYLCASIADSHTEAFFGQGTRLTVV.

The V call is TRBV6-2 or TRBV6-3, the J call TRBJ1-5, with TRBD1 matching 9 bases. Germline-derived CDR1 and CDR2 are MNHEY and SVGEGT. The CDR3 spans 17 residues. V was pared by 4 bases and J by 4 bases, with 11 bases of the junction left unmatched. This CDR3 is CASSSQGAPPRNQPQHF. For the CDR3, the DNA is TGTGCCAGCAGTTCACAGGGGGCCCCACCTAGAAATCAGCCCCAGCATTTT.

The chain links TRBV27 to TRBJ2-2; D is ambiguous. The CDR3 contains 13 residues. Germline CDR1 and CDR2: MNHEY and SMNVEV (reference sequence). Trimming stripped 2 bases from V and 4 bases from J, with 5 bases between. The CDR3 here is CASSLPSTGELFF. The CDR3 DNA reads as TGTGCCAGCAGTTTACCGTCCACCGGGGAGCTGTTTTTT.

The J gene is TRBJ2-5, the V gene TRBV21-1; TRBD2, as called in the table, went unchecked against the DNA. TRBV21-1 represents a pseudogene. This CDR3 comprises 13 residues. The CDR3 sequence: CASSPSRAETQYF. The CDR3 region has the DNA TGTGCCAGCAGCCCCTCGAGAGCGGAGACCCAGTACTTC.

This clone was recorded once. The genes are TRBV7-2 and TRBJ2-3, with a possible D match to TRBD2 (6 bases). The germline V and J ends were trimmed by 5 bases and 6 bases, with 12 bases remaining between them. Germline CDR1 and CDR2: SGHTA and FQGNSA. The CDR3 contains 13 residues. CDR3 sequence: CASSLVGGDTQYF. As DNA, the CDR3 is TGTGCCAGCAGCCTCGTGGGAGGCGATACGCAGTATTTT.

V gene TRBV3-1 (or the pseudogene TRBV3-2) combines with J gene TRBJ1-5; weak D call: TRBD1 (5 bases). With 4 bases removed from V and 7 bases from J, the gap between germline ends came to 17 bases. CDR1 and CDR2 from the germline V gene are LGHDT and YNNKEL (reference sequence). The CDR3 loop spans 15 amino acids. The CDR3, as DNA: TGTGCCAGCAGCCGATCTCAGGGAAGGGGCCAGCCCCAGCATTTT. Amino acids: CASSRSQGRGQPQHF.

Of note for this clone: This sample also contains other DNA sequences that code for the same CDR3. The CDR3 sequence: CASSFRGDTQYF. Written as DNA, the CDR3 is TGTGCCAGCAGTTTTCGGGGGGATACGCAGTATTTT. The chain employs TRBV12-3 or TRBV12-4 and TRBJ2-3, with D possibly TRBD2 on 6 matching bases. The CDR3 is made up of 12 amino acids. Trimming cost V 3 bases and J 6 bases, with 7 bases left between them.